The TCR beta chain under discussion was sequenced for a study of CD8+CD57+ T cells in acquired aplastic anemia. Turning to the study itself: Mean DNA quantity obtained from sorted CD4+ and CD8+ cells was 3 to 4 ug.

Previously, flow cytometry had revealed CD8+CD57+ cell expansion in the patients chosen for sequencing. Every patient was diagnosed with severe acquired aplastic anemia. The TCR beta profiling, which covered VDJ combination and CDR3 sequence, was carried out using genomic DNA as the template. Each CDR3 protein is one row after TCRdb ran MiXCR on the reads. Of 150,000 to 200,000 distinct CDR3 sequences in the sample, approximately 44% are singletons; the top ten hold 3.2%. Trimming took 1 base from V and 1 from J, leaving 5 bases between them. Germline V lookup: CDR1 LNHDA, CDR2 SQIVND (reference sequence). The CDR3 totals 15 residues.

Sequencing input: sorted CD4+, CD8+, or CD8+CD57+ T cells (not recorded which) from PBMCs. The clonotype comes from a human donor with aplastic anemia. The genes are TRBV19 and TRBJ1-6; D remains unclear. CDR3 DNA sequence: TGTGCCAGTAGTATAGTAGGGTCCTATAATTCACCCCTCCACTTT. Translation gives CASSIVGSYNSPLHF.